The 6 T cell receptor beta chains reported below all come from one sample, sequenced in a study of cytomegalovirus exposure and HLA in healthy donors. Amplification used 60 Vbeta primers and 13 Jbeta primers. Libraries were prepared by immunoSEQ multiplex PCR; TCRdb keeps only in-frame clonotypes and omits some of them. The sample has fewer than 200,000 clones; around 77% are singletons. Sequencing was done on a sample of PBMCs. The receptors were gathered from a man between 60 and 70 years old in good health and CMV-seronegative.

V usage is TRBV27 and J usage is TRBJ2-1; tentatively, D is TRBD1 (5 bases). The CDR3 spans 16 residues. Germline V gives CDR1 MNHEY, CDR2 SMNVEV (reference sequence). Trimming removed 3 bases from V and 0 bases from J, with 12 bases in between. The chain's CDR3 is CASSFDRLISYNEQFF. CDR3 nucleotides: TGTGCCAGCAGTTTTGACAGACTGATCTCCTACAATGAGCAGTTCTTC.

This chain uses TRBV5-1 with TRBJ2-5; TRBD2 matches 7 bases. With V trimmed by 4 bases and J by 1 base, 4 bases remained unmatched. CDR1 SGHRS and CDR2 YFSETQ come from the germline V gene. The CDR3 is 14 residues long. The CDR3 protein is CASSISGSQETQYF. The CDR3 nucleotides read TGCGCCAGCAGCATTAGCGGGTCCCAAGAGACCCAGTACTTC.

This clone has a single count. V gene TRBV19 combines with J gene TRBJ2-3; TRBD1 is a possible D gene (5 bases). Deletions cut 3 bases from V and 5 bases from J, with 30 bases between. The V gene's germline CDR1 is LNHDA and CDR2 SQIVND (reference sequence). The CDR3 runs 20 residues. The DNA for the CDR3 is TGTGCCAGTAGTATCGAACGTGTCAGGGTTCCTGGGGTCTTCGGAGATACGCAGTATTTT. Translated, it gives CASSIERVRVPGVFGDTQYF.

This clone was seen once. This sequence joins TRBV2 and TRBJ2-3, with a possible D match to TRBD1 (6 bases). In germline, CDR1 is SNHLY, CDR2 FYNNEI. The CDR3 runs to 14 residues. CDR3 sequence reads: CGSVRGSQVDTQYF. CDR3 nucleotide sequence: TGTGGGTCGGTCAGGGGAAGTCAGGTAGATACGCAGTATTTT.

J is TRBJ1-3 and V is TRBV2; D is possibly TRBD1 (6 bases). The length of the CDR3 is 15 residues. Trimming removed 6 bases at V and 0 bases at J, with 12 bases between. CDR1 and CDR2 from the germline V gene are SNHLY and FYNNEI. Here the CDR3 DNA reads TGTGCCAGCAGGCAGGGGACAAGCTCTGGAAACACCATATATTTT. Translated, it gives CASRQGTSSGNTIYF. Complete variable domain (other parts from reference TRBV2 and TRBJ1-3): EPEVTQTPSHQVTQMGQEVILRCVPISNHLYFYWYRQILGQKVEFLVSFYNNEISEKSEIFDDQFSVERPDGSNFTLKIRSTKLEDSAMYFCASRQGTSSGNTIYFGEGSWLTVV.

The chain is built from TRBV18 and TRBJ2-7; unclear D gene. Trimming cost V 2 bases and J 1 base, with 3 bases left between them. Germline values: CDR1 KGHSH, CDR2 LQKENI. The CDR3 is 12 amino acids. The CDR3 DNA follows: TGTGCCAGCTCACCAGAGTCCTACGAGCAGTACTTC. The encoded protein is CASSPESYEQYF.